In its sample, the clone carrying this T cell receptor beta chain was seen a few times. This record comes from a study of cytomegalovirus exposure and HLA in healthy donors. PCR involved 60 Vbeta and 13 Jbeta primers. Clones were read by immunoSEQ multiplex PCR, and TCRdb kept only the in-frame ones, dropping some. The table includes 100,000 to 150,000 clones, roughly a tenth detected once. The V gene's germline CDR1 is SGHDN and CDR2 FVKESK. The CDR3 has 12 amino acids. V was trimmed by 1 base and J by 8 bases, leaving 8 bases between them. This sequence was found in a woman between 18 and 29 years old in good health and CMV-seropositive. Source material: PBMCs. The chain is built from TRBV14 and TRBJ2-5; no clear D. CDR3 coding DNA: TGTGCCAGCAGCCAAGCCGGGTTTACCCAGTACTTC. It translates to CASSQAGFTQYF.